This T cell receptor (beta chain) was sequenced in a study of OX40 agonist ivuxolimab in advanced cancers. Notes on this clone: Its antigen is undetermined.

Exclusion applied to patients with autoimmune disease history or systemic immunosuppression. TCRdb's copy holds only in-frame clones and misses some; the assay was immunoSEQ multiplex PCR. The sample shows over 55,000 clones, roughly four fifths of them seen only once. The study's findings and limits: Compared with CD4+, CD8+ T cells on average had more expanded clones.

CDR1 is SGHRS and CDR2 is YFSETQ in the germline V gene. Losses at the gene ends were 0 bases for V and 10 bases for J; bases not matched to a gene: 11. The CDR3 is made up of 16 amino acids. The V call is TRBV5-1, the J call TRBJ2-1; 9 bases agree with TRBD1. This TCR was sampled from an adult with an advanced solid tumor such as melanoma, head and neck, liver or kidney cancer. The sample was CD4+ or CD8+ T cells sorted from blood, taken in a trial of the OX40 agonist ivuxolimab. The chain's CDR3 is CASSLAGTGPRGEQFF. CDR3 DNA: TGCGCCAGCAGCTTGGCCGGGACAGGGCCCAGGGGGGAGCAGTTCTTC.